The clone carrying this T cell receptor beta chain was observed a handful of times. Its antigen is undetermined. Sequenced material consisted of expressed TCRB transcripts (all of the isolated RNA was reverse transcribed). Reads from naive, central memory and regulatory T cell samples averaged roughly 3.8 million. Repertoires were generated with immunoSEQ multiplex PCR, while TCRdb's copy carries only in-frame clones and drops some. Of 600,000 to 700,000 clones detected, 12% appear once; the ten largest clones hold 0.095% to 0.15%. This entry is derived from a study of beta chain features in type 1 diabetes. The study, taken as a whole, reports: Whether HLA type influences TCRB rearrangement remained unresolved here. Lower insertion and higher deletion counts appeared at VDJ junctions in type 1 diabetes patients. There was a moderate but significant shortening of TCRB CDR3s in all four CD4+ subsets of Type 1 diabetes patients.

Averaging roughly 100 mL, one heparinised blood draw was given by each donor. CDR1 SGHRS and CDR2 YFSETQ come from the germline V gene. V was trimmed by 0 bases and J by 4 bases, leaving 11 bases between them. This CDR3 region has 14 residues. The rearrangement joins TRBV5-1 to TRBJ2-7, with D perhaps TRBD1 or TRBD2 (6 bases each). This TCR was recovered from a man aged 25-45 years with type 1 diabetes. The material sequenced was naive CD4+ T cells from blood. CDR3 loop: CASSLDRGEYEQYF. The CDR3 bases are TGCGCCAGCAGCTTGGATAGGGGGGAGTACGAGCAGTACTTC.